This T cell receptor beta chain came from a study of beta chain features in type 1 diabetes. Since all of the isolated RNA was reverse transcribed, expressed TCRB transcripts were what got sequenced. The protocol was immunoSEQ multiplex PCR, while the TCRdb copy is restricted to in-frame clones and leaves out a portion. The sample has 150,000 to 190,000 clones; roughly 8.1% are singletons. Overall study results and limits: Resolution of whether HLA type affects TCRB rearrangement was not achieved here. Cells with high TCR expression could be over-represented when cDNA is sequenced.

Sorting based on CD45RO/CCR7/CD25/CD127/CD95/CD27 separated CD4+ naive, central memory, regulatory and stem cell-like memory cells. This clone has only a few counts. The antigen is unknown. The CDR3 sequence is 14 residues long. Germline CDR1 is MNHEY and CDR2 is SMNVEV (reference sequence). V dropped 4 bases and J dropped 1 base, with 11 bases sitting between them. The chain uses TRBV27 and TRBJ2-7; TRBD2 might be the D (5 bases). This TCR was recovered from a man in his late teens or twenties in good health. The sample comprised central memory CD4+ T cells from blood. This CDR3 is CASSSYGISYEQYF. The CDR3 nucleotides read TGTGCCAGCAGTTCCTACGGGATTTCCTACGAGCAGTACTTC.